This T cell receptor (beta chain) was observed in a study of blood T cell repertoires in COVID-19 (dated by TCRdb to the early 2020s). Regarding the complete study: Samples covering the acute and convalescent phases of COVID-19 were provided by collaborators in the United States, Italy and Spain. A de-identified subject ID, COVID-19 status, age in years and sex were almost always included in the sample metadata. Deeply sampled blood TCRbeta repertoires from subjects exposed to, actively infected with, or recovered from COVID-19 were included in the dataset. Where available, HLA class I and class II types were obtained from metadata supplied by the sample provider rather than from assay-based typing. The material from the prospective study consisted of cDNA or gDNA derived from T cells, B-cell-depleted T cells, or PBMCs. The repertoires were made available in a free public database intended to serve as a resource for research on the immune response to SARS-CoV-2. Samples came from the ongoing ImmuneRACE study (first 160 participants) plus 1,254 subjects from 6 global collaborators. Results and caveats for the whole study, not just this receptor: The amount of clinical and demographic metadata varied by source and participant and was provided uncurated.

At one collaborating source in Seattle, patients were enrolled during active infection and were followed longitudinally through the course of disease. Whole blood was collected in K2EDTA tubes by collaborating institutions according to the institutions' own protocols. For TCRbeta analysis, collaborator samples were shipped as frozen whole blood, as isolated PBMCs, or as DNA extracted from either sample type. The immunoSEQ Assay, a bias-controlled multiplex PCR, was used to amplify TCRbeta CDR3 regions from genomic DNA. Per the source publication's procedure: Nucleated cell counts per sample were estimated from amplification of reference gene primers within the assay. To quantify the absolute abundance of each unique TCRbeta CDR3 rearrangement, sequence reads were collapsed and filtered. Productive Simpson clonality was computed per sample as the square root of Simpson's diversity index over productive rearrangements. TCRdb carries this immuneACCESS record with in-frame sequences only. Its versions omit some clonotypes, under half of them owing to an unresolved V gene in the studies checked, with the rest unexplained. For V, J and clone size, that table is used; D and trimming come from the DNA. Recorded for this sample are 200,000 to 250,000 clones; approximately 85% of them occurred a single time. Around 2.5% of the sample belongs to the ten largest clones.

In regard to this clone: This receptor's antigen is unknown. No base qualities exist here, and no much larger clone lies one base off it.

The germline V gene gives CDR1 as SGHTA and CDR2 as FQGTGA. The CDR3 runs 15 amino acids, cysteine and phenylalanine included. Only CDR3 DNA remains: 45 bases, in frame from the first base. Clipping removes 2 bases from V and 5 bases from J, with 4 as the unmatched junction base count. The chain is encoded by TRBV7-3 joined to TRBJ2-2; 8 bases in the middle match TRBD2. This TCR was sampled from a woman in her 70s with COVID-19, enrolled during active disease. Sequencing input: peripheral blood. CDR3 sequence: CASSLHSGKTGELFF. The bases are TGTGCCAGCAGCTTACATAGCGGGAAGACCGGGGAGCTGTTTTTT. Joined to the reference TRBV7-3 and TRBJ2-2 proteins, this CDR3 gives the full variable domain: GAGVSQTPSNKVTEKGKYVELRCDPISGHTALYWYRQSLGQGPEFLIYFQGTGAADDSGLPNDRFFAVRPEGSVSTLKIQRTERGDSAVYLCASSLHSGKTGELFFGEGSRLTVL.